The 21 T cell receptor beta chains presented below share a single source sample, sequenced in a study of cytomegalovirus exposure and HLA in healthy donors. Primers: 60 Vbeta forward and 13 Jbeta reverse. Repertoires were generated with immunoSEQ multiplex PCR, while TCRdb's copy carries only in-frame clones and drops some. The table includes 140,000 to 150,000 clones, roughly 80% detected once. The sequenced sample was PBMCs. These receptors all come from a middle-aged man in good health and CMV-seropositive.

The J gene is TRBJ1-2, the V gene TRBV7-8; perhaps TRBD1 as D (5 bases). The CDR3 runs 17 residues. Germline V lookup: CDR1 SGHVS, CDR2 FQNEAQ. V was cut by 4 bases and J by 2 bases, with 20 bases left in between. The chain's CDR3 is CASSSNPGRGSNYGYTF. Written as DNA, the CDR3 is TGTGCCAGCAGCTCAAATCCGGGCCGGGGGTCGAACTATGGCTACACCTTC.

This clone was counted a single time. This chain links TRBV10-3 with TRBJ1-1; possible D gene TRBD1, 6 bases. The CDR3 covers 12 residues. The V end lost 4 bases, the J end lost 3 bases, and 6 bases lay between the germline ends. Germline lookup yields CDR1 ENHRY and CDR2 SYGVKD. CDR3: CAISGQDTEAFF. The CDR3 DNA follows: TGTGCCATCAGTGGACAGGACACTGAAGCTTTCTTT.

The chain's CDR3 is CASSSGLGRNTQYF. CDR3 bases: TGTGCCAGCAGTTCGGGACTAGGGAGAAATACGCAGTATTTT. The rearrangement uses TRBV5-6 and TRBJ2-3; 8 positions agree with TRBD2. J lost 7 bases, V lost 5 bases, and 9 bases had no gene match. CDR1 and CDR2 (germline): SGHDT, YYEEEE. The CDR3 sequence is 14 residues long.

In its sample, this clone was seen a few times. This rearrangement joins TRBV6-1 to TRBJ1-2; the match to TRBD1 covers 7 bases. Trimming took 4 bases from V and 4 from J; bases not matched to a gene: 3. There are 13 residues in the CDR3. CDR1 and CDR2 from the germline V gene are MNHNS and SASEGT. CDR3 loop: CASSGNRGYGYTF. The CDR3, as DNA: TGTGCCAGCAGTGGGAACAGGGGCTATGGCTACACCTTC.

V is TRBV27 and J is TRBJ1-6, with TRBD1 identical over 8 bases. V trimming: 8 bases; J trimming: 5 bases; junction bases outside the gene matches: 5. Per the germline V gene, CDR1 is MNHEY and CDR2 is SMNVEV (reference sequence). The CDR3 length is 14 residues. The CDR3 coding sequence is TGTGCCAGCCGGACAGGGTTCGATAATTCACCCCTCCACTTT. It codes for CASRTGFDNSPLHF.

This sequence joins TRBV12-2 and TRBJ2-5; the D segment call TRBD1 is taken from the table without a DNA check. TRBV12-2 is deemed a pseudogene. This CDR3 is 12 amino acids long. The CDR3 bases are TGTGCAAGTCGCGGCAGGGTATGTGAGCAGTACTTC. It yields the protein CASRGRVCEQYF.

The CDR3 sequence is CASSLLAGGADTQYF. The CDR3 coding sequence is TGTGCCAGCAGCTTACTAGCGGGAGGTGCCGATACGCAGTATTTT. The J gene is TRBJ2-3, the V gene TRBV13; 11 nucleotides align to TRBD2. Trimming took 2 bases from V and 6 from J; bases not matched to a gene: 4. There are 15 residues in the CDR3. The germline V gene encodes CDR1 PRHDT and CDR2 FYEKMQ (reference sequence).

The chain uses TRBV30 and TRBJ2-5; maybe TRBD2 (5 bases). Gene TRBJ2-7 matches the end of the DNA better, so the J call may be wrong. There are 12 residues in the CDR3. Germline CDR1 is GTSNPN and CDR2 is SVGIG (reference sequence). CDR3 in DNA: TGTGCCTGGAGGCTAGCTACCCACGAGCAGTACTTC. It translates to CAWRLATHEQYF.

The chain carries TRBV6-5 and TRBJ1-2; no reliable D call. The V and J ends lost 4 bases and 7 bases respectively, with 10 bases between them. The CDR3 sequence is 12 residues long. Per germline, CDR1 MNHEY and CDR2 SVGAGI. CDR3 coding DNA: TGTGCCAGCAGTTCGGGGTTATCTGGCTACACCTTC. Its translation is CASSSGLSGYTF.

In its sample, this clone was seen a few times. The V call is TRBV5-1, the J call TRBJ1-1; D is possibly TRBD1 (6 bases). Germline V CDR1 and CDR2: SGHRS, YFSETQ. V was clipped by 0 bases and J by 0 bases, with 9 bases between them. CDR3 length: 15 residues. The CDR3 coding sequence is TGCGCCAGCAGCTTGGCCACAGGGATGAACACTGAAGCTTTCTTT. Translated: CASSLATGMNTEAFF. Using reference TRBV5-1 and TRBJ1-1 for the parts outside the CDR3, the full variable domain is KAGVTQTPRYLIKTRGQQVTLSCSPISGHRSVSWYQQTPGQGLQFLFEYFSETQRNKGNFPGRFSGRQFSNSRSEMNVSTLELGDSALYLCASSLATGMNTEAFFGQGTRLTVV.

Notes on this clone: A junction boundary mismatches the germline segment, possibly from a read error. The J gene is TRBJ2-7, the V gene TRBV7-9, with unresolved D. The CDR3 spans 14 residues. Germline loops: CDR1 SEHNR, CDR2 FQNEAQ (reference sequence). The DNA of the CDR3 is TGTTCCAGCAGCTTAGAGAGATATCGCTACGAGCAGTACTTC. It specifies CSSSLERYRYEQYF.

The rearrangement joins TRBV5-1 to TRBJ2-5, with TRBD2 matching 9 bases. The CDR3 consists of 17 residues. J lost 5 bases, V lost 0 bases, and 11 bases had no gene match. Germline values: CDR1 SGHRS, CDR2 YFSETQ. In nucleotides, the CDR3 is TGCGCCAGCAGCTTGGGAGGGTCTAGCGGGAATCAGGAGACCCAGTACTTC. It encodes CASSLGGSSGNQETQYF. The whole variable domain, filled in from reference TRBV5-1 and TRBJ2-5, reads KAGVTQTPRYLIKTRGQQVTLSCSPISGHRSVSWYQQTPGQGLQFLFEYFSETQRNKGNFPGRFSGRQFSNSRSEMNVSTLELGDSALYLCASSLGGSSGNQETQYFGPGTRLLVL.

The chain combines TRBV12-5 with TRBJ2-1; 12 positions agree with TRBD1. This CDR3 has 14 residues. Germline CDR1 reads LGHNT; CDR2 reads FRNRAP. V lost 4 bases and J lost 9; bases outside the gene matches: 4. The CDR3 DNA follows: TGTGCTAGTGGTTCGGGGACAGGGGGCACTGAGCAGTTCTTC. Amino acid sequence: CASGSGTGGTEQFF.

The rearrangement joins TRBV11-2 to TRBJ2-5; D possibly corresponds to TRBD2 (5 bases). The CDR3 contains 13 residues. CDR1 SGHAT and CDR2 FQNNGV come from the germline V gene. V lost 3 bases and J 1 base, leaving 6 bases between the germline ends. CDR3 coding DNA: TGTGCCAGCAGCTTGGGAGTCCAAGAGACCCAGTACTTC. Protein sequence: CASSLGVQETQYF.

This clone came up a few times. The chain is built from TRBV6-5 and TRBJ2-7; TRBD2 matches at 11 bases. The CDR3 runs 14 residues. From germline, CDR1 is MNHEY and CDR2 SVGAGI. V shed 7 bases and J 3 bases; nucleotides not matched to a gene: 5. This CDR3 reads CASIPGLAVYEQYF. The CDR3 region has the DNA TGTGCCAGCATTCCGGGACTAGCGGTCTACGAGCAGTACTTC.

The rearrangement links TRBV9 to TRBJ2-5, with D perhaps matching TRBD1 (6 bases). TRBJ2-7 explains the end of the DNA better; the J call may be wrong. Germline assignment: CDR1 SGDLS and CDR2 YYNGEE. This CDR3 is 16 amino acids long. CDR3 bases: TGTGCCAGCAGCGTAGGGACGGGGACAACGTGGAACGAGCAGTACTTC. Protein product: CASSVGTGTTWNEQYF.

V is TRBV28 and J is TRBJ1-2; TRBD1 agrees at 7 bases. Germline CDR1 and CDR2: MDHEN and SYDVKM. The trim removed 6 bases at V and 8 bases at J, leaving 12 bases unmatched. This CDR3 contains 14 residues. CDR3 sequence (DNA): TGTGCCAGCAGAATCATAGGGGGCGCGGGGGGCTACACCTTC. It translates to CASRIIGGAGGYTF.

Concerning this clone: This specimen includes other DNA sequences encoding the same CDR3. The chain employs TRBV9 and TRBJ2-3; 7 bases are a match to TRBD2. V lost 0 bases to trimming and J lost 0 bases; unmatched junction nucleotides: 1. The germline V gene encodes CDR1 SGDLS and CDR2 YYNGEE. The CDR3 loop spans 15 amino acids. The CDR3, as DNA: TGTGCCAGCAGCGTAGTTAGCGGGAGCACAGATACGCAGTATTTT. It yields the protein CASSVVSGSTDTQYF.

This clone turned up a few times. This chain connects TRBV11-1 to TRBJ1-1; TRBD1 matches at 7 bases. V lost 3 bases and J lost 4; bases outside the gene matches: 5. The CDR3 runs 14 residues. Germline-derived CDR1 and CDR2 are SGHAT and FQDESV (reference sequence). For the CDR3, the DNA is TGTGCCAGCAGCTTTCGCCAGGGGGGCACTGAAGCTTTCTTT. Translating it yields CASSFRQGGTEAFF.

There are a few counts of this clone. This rearrangement joins TRBV27 to TRBJ1-3; D is possibly TRBD1 (5 bases). The CDR3 is 14 amino acids. The germline V and J ends were trimmed by 3 bases and 4 bases, with 10 bases remaining between them. The germline V gene has CDR1 MNHEY and CDR2 SMNVEV (reference sequence). DNA for the CDR3: TGTGCCAGCAGTTTTGGACACCCCGGAAACACCATATATTTT. It is translated as CASSFGHPGNTIYF.

The chain couples TRBV5-1 to TRBJ2-6, with D hard to call. The CDR3 spans 15 residues. Germline CDR1 is SGHRS and CDR2 is YFSETQ. Deletions cut 0 bases from V and 1 base from J, with 5 bases between. The CDR3 region has the DNA TGCGCCAGCAGCTTGGACTCTTCTGGGGCCAACGTCCTGACTTTC. This sequence encodes CASSLDSSGANVLTF. The variable domain in full, completed from reference TRBV5-1 and TRBJ2-6, reads KAGVTQTPRYLIKTRGQQVTLSCSPISGHRSVSWYQQTPGQGLQFLFEYFSETQRNKGNFPGRFSGRQFSNSRSEMNVSTLELGDSALYLCASSLDSSGANVLTFGAGSRLTVL.